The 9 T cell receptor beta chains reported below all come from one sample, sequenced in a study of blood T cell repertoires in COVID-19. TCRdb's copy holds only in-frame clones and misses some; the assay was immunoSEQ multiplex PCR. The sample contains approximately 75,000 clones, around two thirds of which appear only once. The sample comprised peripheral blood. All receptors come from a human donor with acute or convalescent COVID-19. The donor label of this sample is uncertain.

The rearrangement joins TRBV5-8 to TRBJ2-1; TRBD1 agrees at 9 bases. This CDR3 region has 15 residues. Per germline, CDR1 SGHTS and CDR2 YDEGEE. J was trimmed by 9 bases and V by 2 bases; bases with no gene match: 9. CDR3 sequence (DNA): TGTGCCAGCAGCTTACAGGGGGCGGGTGGTATTGAGCAGTTCTTC. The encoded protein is CASSLQGAGGIEQFF.

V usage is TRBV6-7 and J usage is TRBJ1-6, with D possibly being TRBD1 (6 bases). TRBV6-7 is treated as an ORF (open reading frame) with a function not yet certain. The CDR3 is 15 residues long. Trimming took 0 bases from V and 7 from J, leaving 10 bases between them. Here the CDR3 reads CASSYSRRGNSPLHF. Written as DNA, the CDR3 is TGTGCCAGCAGTTACTCGCGCAGGGGAAATTCACCCCTCCACTTT.

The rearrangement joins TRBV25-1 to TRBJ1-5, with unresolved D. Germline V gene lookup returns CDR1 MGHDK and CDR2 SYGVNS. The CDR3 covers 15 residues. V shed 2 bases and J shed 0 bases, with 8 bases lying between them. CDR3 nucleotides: TGTGCCAGCAGTGAACCAGGAATTAGCAATCAGCCCCAGCATTTT. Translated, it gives CASSEPGISNQPQHF.

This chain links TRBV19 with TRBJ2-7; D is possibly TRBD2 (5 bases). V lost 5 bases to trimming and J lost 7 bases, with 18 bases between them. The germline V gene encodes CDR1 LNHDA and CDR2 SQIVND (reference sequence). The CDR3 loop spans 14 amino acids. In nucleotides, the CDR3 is TGTGCCAGTAGTCCCCGGGATGCACGGGGAGAGCAGTACTTC. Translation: CASSPRDARGEQYF.

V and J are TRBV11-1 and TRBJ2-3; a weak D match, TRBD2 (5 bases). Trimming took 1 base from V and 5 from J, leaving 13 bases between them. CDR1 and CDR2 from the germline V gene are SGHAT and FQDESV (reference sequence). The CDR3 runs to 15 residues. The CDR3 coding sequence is TGTGCCAGCAGCTTAGAGCCGCGGACTCTAGATACGCAGTATTTT. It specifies CASSLEPRTLDTQYF.

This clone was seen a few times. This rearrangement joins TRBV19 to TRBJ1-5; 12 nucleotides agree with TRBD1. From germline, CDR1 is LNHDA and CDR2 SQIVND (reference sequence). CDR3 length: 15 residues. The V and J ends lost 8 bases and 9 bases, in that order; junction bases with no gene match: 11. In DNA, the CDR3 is TGTGCCAGTGCCGGGACAGGGGGCTCCCTGCGGCCCCAGCATTTT. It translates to CASAGTGGSLRPQHF.

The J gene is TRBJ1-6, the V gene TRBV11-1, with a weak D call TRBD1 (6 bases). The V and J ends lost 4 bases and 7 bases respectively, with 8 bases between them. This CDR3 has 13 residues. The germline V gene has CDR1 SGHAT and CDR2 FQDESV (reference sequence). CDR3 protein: CASSYDRNSPLHF. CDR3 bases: TGTGCCAGCAGCTATGACAGGAATTCACCCCTCCACTTT.

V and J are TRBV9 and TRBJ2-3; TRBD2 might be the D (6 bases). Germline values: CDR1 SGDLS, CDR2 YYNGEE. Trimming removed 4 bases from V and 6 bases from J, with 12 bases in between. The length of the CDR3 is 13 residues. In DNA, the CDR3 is TGTGCCAGCAGCTCCACGCTAGCGGATACGCAGTATTTT. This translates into CASSSTLADTQYF.

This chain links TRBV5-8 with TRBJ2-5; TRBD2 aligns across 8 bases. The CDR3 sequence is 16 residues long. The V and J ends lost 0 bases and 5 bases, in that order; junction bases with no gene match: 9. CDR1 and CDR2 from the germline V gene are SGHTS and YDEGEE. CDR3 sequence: CASSLEREGRGETQYF. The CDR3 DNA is TGTGCCAGCAGCTTGGAACGGGAGGGCCGGGGGGAGACCCAGTACTTC.